The 21 T cell receptor beta chains below come from one sample, sequenced in a study of CD8 T cells in ankylosing spondylitis. Regarding the study as a whole: The study identified a TCR beta motif of several highly homologous variants that appeared characteristic of ankylosing spondylitis blood.

TCRdb itself ran the 5' RACE reads through MiXCR, one entry per CDR3 protein. This table has more than 500,000 distinct CDR3 sequences, approximately 5% appearing once. These receptors have no identified antigens. Material for sequencing was blood, either unsorted or a sorted T cell fraction (not recorded which). The source of these receptors is a male donor with ankylosing spondylitis.

This clonotype was found many times. The V call is TRBV20-1, the J call TRBJ2-7, with D possibly being TRBD2 (6 bases). CDR3 length: 15 residues. The V end was cut by 0 bases, the J end by 5 bases, with 17 bases between. The germline V gene encodes CDR1 DFQATT and CDR2 SNEGSKA (reference sequence). CDR3 protein: CSARDRRGPLHEQYF. DNA of the CDR3: TGCAGTGCTAGAGATCGGAGGGGACCCCTCCACGAGCAGTACTTC.

This clonotype was observed many times. The chain links TRBV4-3 to TRBJ2-3, with D possibly being TRBD2 (6 bases). The CDR3 runs 15 residues. Germline CDR1 is LGHNA and CDR2 is YSLEER. The V end was cut by 0 bases, the J end by 4 bases, with 11 bases between. The CDR3 region is CASSQDPAGADTQYF. In DNA, the CDR3 is TGCGCCAGCAGCCAAGACCCAGCGGGTGCAGATACGCAGTATTTT.

This clonotype was seen many times. The chain is built from TRBV18 and TRBJ2-7; 9 nucleotides line up with TRBD1. CDR3 length equals 14 residues. J lost 0 bases, V lost 4 bases, and 1 base had no gene match. Germline-derived CDR1 and CDR2 are KGHSH and LQKENI. DNA for the CDR3: TGTGCCAGCTCACGGGGACAGGGCTCCTACGAGCAGTACTTC. This sequence encodes CASSRGQGSYEQYF. Variable domain in full (rest from reference TRBV18 and TRBJ2-7): NAGVMQNPRHLVRRRGQEARLRCSPMKGHSHVYWYRQLPEEGLKFMVYLQKENIIDESGMPKERFSAEFPKEGPSILRIQQVVRGDSAAYFCASSRGQGSYEQYFGPGTRLTVT.

Many counts were recorded for this clonotype. The rearrangement uses TRBV7-2 and TRBJ1-2; D is undetermined. CDR1 is SGHTA and CDR2 is FQGNSA in the germline V gene. V lost 1 base and J lost 2, with 8 bases in between. The CDR3 loop spans 14 amino acids. The CDR3 sequence: CASSLDPKNYGYTF. In nucleotides, the CDR3 is TGTGCCAGCAGCTTAGATCCGAAGAACTATGGCTACACCTTC.

This clonotype was seen many times. The CDR3 loop is CASSTGTSGMWDEQFF. The CDR3 DNA reads as TGCGCCAGCAGCACCGGGACTAGCGGGATGTGGGATGAGCAGTTCTTC. The chain combines TRBV5-1 with TRBJ2-1, with TRBD2 matching over 13 bases. Germline V lookup: CDR1 SGHRS, CDR2 YFSETQ. J lost 8 bases, V lost 4 bases, and 9 bases had no gene match. This CDR3 has 16 amino acids.

This clonotype was found many times. This rearrangement joins TRBV21-1 to TRBJ2-7; TRBD2, as called in the table, went unchecked against the DNA. TRBV21-1 is flagged as a pseudogene. The CDR3 consists of 15 residues. CDR3: CASSKTSGSSYEQYF. The CDR3 DNA is TGTGCCAGCAGCAAAACTAGCGGGAGCTCCTACGAGCAGTACTTC.

This clonotype has a count of ten or more. This chain links TRBV20-1 with TRBJ1-2; 9 bases align to TRBD1. Germline V CDR1 and CDR2: DFQATT, SNEGSKA (reference sequence). This CDR3 is built from 16 residues. V dropped 6 bases and J dropped 4; count of bases not matched to a gene: 15. CDR3 DNA: TGCAGTGCCGTCAAGACAGGGGGTCGAGGAGGCTATGGCTACACCTTC. As protein: CSAVKTGGRGGYGYTF.

There are many counts of this clonotype. The V call is TRBV9, the J call TRBJ2-7, with 8 bases lining up with TRBD1. The CDR3 contains 15 residues. The junction had 5 bases not matched to a gene; V was cut back by 0 bases and J by 3 bases. Germline CDR1 and CDR2: SGDLS and YYNGEE. The CDR3 here is CASSVAGGYLYEQYF. In DNA, the CDR3 is TGTGCCAGCAGCGTAGCAGGGGGCTACCTCTACGAGCAGTACTTC.

This clonotype was found many times. This rearrangement joins TRBV10-3 to TRBJ2-2; D might be TRBD2 (6 bases). The CDR3 is made up of 16 amino acids. V lost 2 bases and J 4 bases, leaving 14 bases between the germline ends. Germline assignment: CDR1 ENHRY and CDR2 SYGVKD. CDR3 residues: CAISEARGSGTGELFF. CDR3 DNA sequence: TGTGCCATCAGTGAGGCCCGGGGGTCGGGCACCGGGGAGCTGTTTTTT.

This clonotype was recorded at least ten times. The CDR3 protein is CASSVELSNTEAFF. CDR3 in DNA: TGTGCCAGCAGCGTAGAGTTGTCGAACACTGAAGCTTTCTTT. The rearrangement joins TRBV9 to TRBJ1-1, with D unresolved. Germline assignment: CDR1 SGDLS and CDR2 YYNGEE. V shed 0 bases and J shed 1 base, with 7 bases lying between them. The CDR3 length is 14 residues.

This clonotype has a count of ten or more. V and J are TRBV7-9 and TRBJ1-5; D is possibly TRBD1 (6 bases). The germline V and J ends were trimmed by 5 bases and 7 bases, with 15 bases remaining between them. Germline-derived CDR1 and CDR2 are SEHNR and FQNEAQ (reference sequence). This CDR3 comprises 14 residues. CDR3 sequence (DNA): TGTGCCAGCAGCCCCCCGGGGGGCCTACAGCCCCAGCATTTT. Translating it yields CASSPPGGLQPQHF.

This clonotype was recorded at least ten times. The V call is TRBV20-1, the J call TRBJ2-1; 8 bases fit TRBD1. Germline CDR1 reads DFQATT; CDR2 reads SNEGSKA (reference sequence). The CDR3 runs 16 residues. Unmatched junction bases numbered 9, after V lost 5 bases and J lost 0 bases. CDR3 residues: CSAQPRDRLSYNEQFF. The CDR3 region has the DNA TGCAGTGCTCAGCCTCGGGACAGGCTCTCCTACAATGAGCAGTTCTTC.

The V and J genes are TRBV20-1 and TRBJ2-7; TRBD1 matches at 11 bases. The length of the CDR3 is 16 residues. The V and J ends lost 3 bases and 4 bases, in that order; junction bases with no gene match: 11. Looked up from germline, CDR1 is DFQATT and CDR2 is SNEGSKA (reference sequence). The CDR3 spells CSASPGQGAVGYEQYF. DNA for the CDR3: TGCAGTGCTAGCCCAGGACAGGGGGCGGTGGGGTACGAGCAGTACTTC.

This clonotype was seen at least ten times. This chain links TRBV20-1 with TRBJ2-5; D might be TRBD1 (6 bases). Trimming took 3 bases from V and 4 from J, leaving 15 bases between them. The length of the CDR3 is 14 residues. Germline V gene data show CDR1 as DFQATT and CDR2 as SNEGSKA (reference sequence). The CDR3 nucleotides read TGCAGTGCTAGTCCTACAGGGATGGGAGAGACCCAGTACTTC. Translating gives CSASPTGMGETQYF.

The chain recombines TRBV13 with TRBJ2-1; TRBD2 matches at 14 bases. With V trimmed by 4 bases and J by 6 bases, 2 bases remained unmatched. Per germline, CDR1 PRHDT and CDR2 FYEKMQ (reference sequence). This CDR3 is 15 amino acids long. The CDR3 here is CASSSTSGRANEQFF. CDR3 nucleotides: TGTGCCAGCAGCTCGACTAGCGGGAGGGCCAATGAGCAGTTCTTC.

This clonotype has a count of ten or more. The V and J genes are TRBV29-1 and TRBJ2-1; a possible D gene is TRBD2 (6 bases). Trimming cost V 6 bases and J 8 bases, with 11 bases left between them. Germline V gene sequence: CDR1 SQVTM, CDR2 ANQGSEA. The CDR3 sequence is 11 residues long. This chain's CDR3 is CSVNSGYEQFF. In DNA, the CDR3 is TGCAGCGTCAATAGCGGCTATGAGCAGTTCTTC.

The V call is TRBV14, the J call TRBJ2-7, with D possibly matching TRBD1 (6 bases). CDR1 is SGHDN and CDR2 is FVKESK in the germline V gene. CDR3 length: 15 amino acids. V was pared by 2 bases and J by 2 bases, with 13 bases between. The CDR3 sequence: CASSQSINRAYEQYF. Here the CDR3 DNA reads TGTGCCAGCAGCCAATCAATAAACAGGGCCTACGAGCAGTACTTC.

In its sample, this clonotype was seen many times. The rearrangement links TRBV7-2 to TRBJ2-3, with D uncertain. Germline V gene sequence: CDR1 SGHTA, CDR2 FQGNSA. The ends were cut back, 5 bases at V and 2 bases at J, with 11 bases in the middle. The CDR3 loop spans 14 amino acids. CDR3 loop: CASSDIVVTDTQYF. CDR3 DNA sequence: TGTGCCAGCAGCGATATAGTGGTCACAGATACGCAGTATTTT.

About this clonotype itself: A much larger clone is a single base away; this may be a read error. The chain is built from TRBV5-1 and TRBJ1-1; D remains unclear. V was trimmed by 1 base and J by 3 bases, leaving 13 bases between them. The CDR3 extends over 15 amino acids. Germline V gives CDR1 SGHRS, CDR2 YFSETQ. CDR3 DNA: TGCGCCAGCAGCTTGAAGACAATTATGCACACTGAAGCTTTCTTT. Its protein product is CASSLKTIMHTEAFF.

This clonotype was picked up many times. J is TRBJ1-1 and V is TRBV28; 7 bases fit TRBD1. With V trimmed by 5 bases and J by 2 bases, 11 bases remained unmatched. The germline gives CDR1 MDHEN, CDR2 SYDVKM. The CDR3 sequence is 16 residues long. The CDR3 DNA reads TGTGCCAGCAGTCTACCGGGACAGTTACTAAACACTGAAGCTTTCTTT. This encodes CASSLPGQLLNTEAFF.

Comment on this clonotype: A read error is possible here, since a much larger clone lies one base away. The J gene is TRBJ2-5, the V gene TRBV20-1, with D maybe TRBD2 (5 bases). CDR1 is DFQATT and CDR2 is SNEGSKA in the germline V gene (reference sequence). The CDR3 has 14 residues. DNA of the CDR3: TGCAGTGCTAGAGAAGGACTTATACAAGCGACCCAGTACTTC. This gives the protein CSAREGLIQATQYF.